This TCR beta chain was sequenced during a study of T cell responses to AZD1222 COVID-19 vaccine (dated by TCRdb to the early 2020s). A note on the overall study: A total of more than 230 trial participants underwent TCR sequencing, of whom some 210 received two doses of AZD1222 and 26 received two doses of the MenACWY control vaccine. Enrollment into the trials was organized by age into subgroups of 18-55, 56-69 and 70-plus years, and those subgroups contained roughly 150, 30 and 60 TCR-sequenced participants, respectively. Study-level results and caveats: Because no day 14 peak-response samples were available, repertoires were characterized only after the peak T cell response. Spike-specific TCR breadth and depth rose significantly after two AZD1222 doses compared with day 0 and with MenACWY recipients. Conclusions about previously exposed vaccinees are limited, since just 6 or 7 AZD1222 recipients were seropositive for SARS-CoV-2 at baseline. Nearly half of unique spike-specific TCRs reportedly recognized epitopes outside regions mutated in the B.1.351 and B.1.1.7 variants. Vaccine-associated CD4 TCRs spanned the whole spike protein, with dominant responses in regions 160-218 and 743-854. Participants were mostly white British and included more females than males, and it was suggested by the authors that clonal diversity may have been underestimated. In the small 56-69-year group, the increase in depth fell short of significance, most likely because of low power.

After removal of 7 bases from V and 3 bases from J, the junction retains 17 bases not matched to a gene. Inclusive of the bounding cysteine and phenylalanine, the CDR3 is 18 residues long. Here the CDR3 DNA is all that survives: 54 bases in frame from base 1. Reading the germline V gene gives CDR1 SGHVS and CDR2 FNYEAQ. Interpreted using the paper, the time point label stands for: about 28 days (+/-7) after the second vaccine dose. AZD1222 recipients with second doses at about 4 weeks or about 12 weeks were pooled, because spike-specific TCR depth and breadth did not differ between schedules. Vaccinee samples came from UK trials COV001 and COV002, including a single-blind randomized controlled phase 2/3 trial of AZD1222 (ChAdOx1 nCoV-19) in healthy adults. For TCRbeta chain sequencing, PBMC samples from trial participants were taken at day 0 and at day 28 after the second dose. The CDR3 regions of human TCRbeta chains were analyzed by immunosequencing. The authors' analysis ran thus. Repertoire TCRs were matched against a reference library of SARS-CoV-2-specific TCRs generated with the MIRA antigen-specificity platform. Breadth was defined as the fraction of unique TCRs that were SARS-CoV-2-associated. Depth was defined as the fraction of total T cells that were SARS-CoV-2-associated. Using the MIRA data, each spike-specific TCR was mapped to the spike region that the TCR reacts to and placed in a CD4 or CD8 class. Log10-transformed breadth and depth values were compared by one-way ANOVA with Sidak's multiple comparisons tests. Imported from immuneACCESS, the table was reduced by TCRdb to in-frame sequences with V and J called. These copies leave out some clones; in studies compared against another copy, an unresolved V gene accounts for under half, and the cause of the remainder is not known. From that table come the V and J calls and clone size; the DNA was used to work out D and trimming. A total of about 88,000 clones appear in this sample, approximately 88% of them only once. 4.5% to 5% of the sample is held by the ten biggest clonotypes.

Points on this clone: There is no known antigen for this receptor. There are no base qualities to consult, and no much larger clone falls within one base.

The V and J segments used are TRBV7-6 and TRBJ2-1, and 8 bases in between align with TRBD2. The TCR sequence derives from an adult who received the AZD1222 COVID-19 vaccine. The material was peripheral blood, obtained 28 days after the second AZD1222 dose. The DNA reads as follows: TGTGCCAGCACTCGGACAAGGGCGGGGGGCCATAGCTACAATGAGCAGTTCTTC. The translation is CASTRTRAGGHSYNEQFF.